This entry is about one T cell receptor (beta chain). What it binds is not known. The data were taken from a study of shared clonotypes between healthy human individuals. Germline loops: CDR1 LNHDA, CDR2 SQIVND (reference sequence). V dropped 5 bases and J dropped 1 base, with 5 bases sitting between them. This CDR3 spans 12 amino acids. Generated by immunoSEQ multiplex PCR, the TCRdb table keeps only in-frame clones and is missing some. The table shows approximately 2.4 million clones, with about 94% occurring only once. Study-wide findings and caveats: Four donors shared about 5% of their naive CD4 clonotypes. The study generally estimated greater richness for naive than memory subsets.

The sample comprised naive CD4+ T cells sorted from blood. Subset specified: CD45RA+ positively selected. The origin of this receptor is a man aged 18 to 35 in good health. The chain employs TRBV19 and TRBJ1-2; D is unclear. CDR3 residues: CASSLGNYGYTF. For the CDR3, the DNA is TGTGCCAGTAGTCTTGGTAACTATGGCTACACCTTC.